Following are 17 T cell receptor beta chains from one sample sequenced in a study of T cells in Graves' hyperthyroidism and ophthalmopathy. The TCR beta CDR3 regions underwent amplification using RNA transcripts as the source. The HTBI primer set was used in a first-round RT-PCR of the TCR CDR3. TCRdb called the multiplex PCR reads again in MiXCR, with one record for every CDR3 protein. The data hold fewer than 450,000 distinct CDR3 sequences, with under 20% observed a single time. Sample: blood. The receptor set was obtained from a man younger than 35 with Graves' ophthalmopathy.

Ten or more counts support this clonotype. The V gene is TRBV11-2, the J gene TRBJ2-7; D gene unclear. This CDR3 has 14 amino acids. Germline V gene data show CDR1 as SGHAT and CDR2 as FQNNGV. V lost 5 bases and J 1 base, leaving 12 bases between the germline ends. The CDR3 coding sequence is TGTGCCAGCAGCCCTATCGCCAGTTCCTACGAGCAGTACTTC. Its translation is CASSPIASSYEQYF. The whole variable domain, filled in from reference TRBV11-2 and TRBJ2-7, reads EAGVAQSPRYKIIEKRQSVAFWCNPISGHATLYWYQQILGQGPKLLIQFQNNGVVDDSQLPKDRFSAERLKGVDSTLKIQPAKLEDSAVYLCASSPIASSYEQYFGPGTRLTVT.

For this clonotype: Because the CDR3's place on the DNA is in doubt, the DNA is left out and the CDR3 is given as listed by TCRdb. V usage is TRBV28 and J usage is TRBJ1-1; TRBD1 reflects the table's D call only, with no check against the DNA. Germline CDR1 MDHEN, CDR2 SYDVKM. Including both end residues, the CDR3 is 23 amino acids long. CDR3 protein: CASSRPGTGSYEQYFGPGTEAFF.

This clonotype was detected ten times or more. V usage is TRBV5-1 and J usage is TRBJ1-4; D call uncertain. The germline CDR1 and CDR2 sequences are SGHRS and YFSETQ. The germline V and J ends were trimmed by 3 bases and 0 bases, with 6 bases remaining between them. The CDR3 contains 14 residues. CDR3 amino acids: CASSSLATNEKLFF. The CDR3 DNA follows: TGCGCCAGCAGCTCCTTAGCAACTAATGAAAAACTGTTTTTT.

This clonotype was seen a single time. The V and J genes are TRBV20-1 and TRBJ2-7; tentatively, D is TRBD1 (5 bases). This CDR3 has 12 residues. With 5 bases removed from V and 5 bases from J, the gap between germline ends came to 13 bases. Germline assignment: CDR1 DFQATT and CDR2 SNEGSKA (reference sequence). The CDR3 loop is CSAPRVFHEQYF. The CDR3 DNA follows: TGCAGTGCTCCCAGGGTTTTCCACGAGCAGTACTTC.

The V gene is TRBV3-1, the J gene TRBJ1-5; D not resolved. This CDR3 has 14 residues. CDR1 and CDR2 (germline): LGHDT, YNNKEL (reference sequence). V lost 4 bases and J 1 base, leaving 8 bases between the germline ends. CDR3 region: CASSPRSSNQPQHF. The CDR3 DNA sequence: TGTGCCAGCAGCCCCCGGAGCAGCAATCAGCCCCAGCATTTT.

This clonotype was picked up many times. The V gene is TRBV12-3 or TRBV12-4, the J gene TRBJ2-7; 7 nucleotides align to TRBD2. V gave up 5 bases and J gave up 4 bases; unmatched junction bases: 8. The CDR3 has 14 residues. CDR3 bases: TGTGCCAGCAGTCAATGGGGGGGGAGGTACGAGCAGTACTTC. The encoded protein is CASSQWGGRYEQYF.

The V call is TRBV10-3, the J call TRBJ2-5; 7 positions agree with TRBD1. Germline CDR1 and CDR2: ENHRY and SYGVKD. V was pared by 6 bases and J by 5 bases, with 6 bases of the junction left unmatched. The CDR3 contains 13 residues. CDR3: CAISQTGPETQYF. In DNA form, the CDR3 reads TGTGCCATCAGCCAGACAGGGCCGGAGACCCAGTACTTC.

This clonotype appeared many times. This chain joins TRBV7-9 and TRBJ2-3; 7 bases align to TRBD1. The CDR3 length is 14 residues. J lost 6 bases, V lost 4 bases, and 7 bases had no gene match. Germline V gene data show CDR1 as SEHNR and CDR2 as FQNEAQ (reference sequence). The CDR3, as DNA: TGTGCCAGCAGCTCCGACAGGGCAGGGGATACGCAGTATTTT. Protein sequence: CASSSDRAGDTQYF. Supplemented by reference TRBV7-9 and TRBJ2-3, the full variable domain reads DTGVSQNPRHKITKRGQNVTFRCDPISEHNRLYWYRQTLGQGPEFLTYFQNEAQLEKSRLLSDRFSAERPKGSFSTLEIQRTEQGDSAMYLCASSSDRAGDTQYFGPGTRLTVL.

Only a few counts were recorded for this clonotype. One end of the junction is discordant with germline, which a read error may explain. V gene TRBV20-1 combines with J gene TRBJ2-7; possibly TRBD1 for D (6 bases). The germline CDR1 and CDR2 sequences are DFQATT and SNEGSKA (reference sequence). The length of the CDR3 is 14 residues. The CDR3 DNA sequence: TGCGGTGCTCCCCTGTCGCAGGGGACCCACGAGCAGTACTTC. It is translated as CGAPLSQGTHEQYF.

Ten or more counts support this clonotype. The chain is built from TRBV5-1 and TRBJ1-2; D might be TRBD1 (5 bases). The CDR3 is made up of 15 amino acids. The V gene lost 3 bases and the J gene lost 5 bases, with 17 bases spanning the gap. The germline gives CDR1 SGHRS, CDR2 YFSETQ. The CDR3: CASSSFRDGGYGYTF. In DNA, the CDR3 is TGCGCCAGCAGCTCCTTCCGGGACGGGGGGTATGGCTACACCTTC.

Concerning this clonotype: A much larger clone differs by one base, so this may be a read error. This rearrangement joins TRBV4-1 to TRBJ1-1; D is ambiguous. Germline values: CDR1 MGHRA, CDR2 YSYEKL. The CDR3 is 14 residues long. Trimming cost V 0 bases and J 3 bases, with 8 bases left between them. The chain's CDR3 is CASSQEPHHTEAFF. CDR3 in DNA: TGCGCCAGCAGCCAAGAACCGCATCACACTGAAGCTTTCTTT.

Concerning this clonotype: One junction end disagrees with the germline gene, perhaps due to a read error. The V call is TRBV14, the J call TRBJ2-3; a possible D gene is TRBD1 (5 bases). CDR1 and CDR2 from the germline V gene are SGHDN and FVKESK. This CDR3 has 16 residues. The chain's CDR3 is CASSQEPTVLPDTQYF. The DNA for the CDR3 is TGCGCCAGCAGCCAAGAACCGACAGTGTTACCGGATACGCAGTATTTT.

The table lists this clonotype with many counts. J is TRBJ1-1 and V is TRBV7-9, with 9 nucleotides matching TRBD1. This CDR3 is 13 amino acids long. Germline V CDR1 and CDR2: SEHNR, FQNEAQ (reference sequence). J gave up 12 bases and V 5 bases, and 10 bases lay outside the gene matches. CDR3 sequence (DNA): TGTGCCAGCAGCATACCTCGGGACAGGGCTTCTTTCTTT. Protein sequence: CASSIPRDRASFF.

On this clonotype itself: This clone may be a read error of a much larger clone one base away. The rearrangement joins TRBV7-8 to TRBJ2-3; TRBD2 matches at 9 bases. The CDR3 has 14 residues. Germline V lookup: CDR1 SGHVS, CDR2 FQNEAQ. V lost 5 bases, J lost 4 bases, and 4 bases stayed unmatched. CDR3 DNA sequence: TGTGCCAGCAGCCCCCGGACTAGCGCAGATACGCAGTATTTT. It codes for CASSPRTSADTQYF.

This clonotype was recorded at least ten times. The chain links TRBV5-1 to TRBJ1-1; D is undetermined. Germline CDR1 reads SGHRS; CDR2 reads YFSETQ. This CDR3 comprises 11 residues. V lost 4 bases and J lost 3, with 4 bases in between. The CDR3 sequence: CASSADTEAFF. In DNA form, the CDR3 reads TGCGCCAGCAGCGCCGACACTGAAGCTTTCTTT.

The V call is TRBV6-1, the J call TRBJ2-7; D not resolved. CDR3 length: 14 residues. Germline CDR1 MNHNS, CDR2 SASEGT. V lost 6 bases to trimming and J lost 3 bases, with 15 bases between them. CDR3 nucleotide sequence: TGTGCCAGCAGCCCCCTACAGAAATACTACGAGCAGTACTTC. This translates into CASSPLQKYYEQYF.

This clonotype has just a few counts. V gene TRBV6-1 combines with J gene TRBJ1-1; D gene ambiguous. Germline lookup yields CDR1 MNHNS and CDR2 SASEGT. The CDR3 covers 14 residues. The germline V and J ends were trimmed by 7 bases and 6 bases, with 18 bases remaining between them. The CDR3 sequence is CASTPGSLYAEAFF. The CDR3 DNA reads as TGTGCCAGCACCCCCGGTAGTCTTTACGCTGAAGCTTTCTTT.